The source of this T cell receptor (beta chain) is a study of CD8 T cells in Susac syndrome (dated by TCRdb to about 2019). With respect to the entire study: The study used repertoire sequencing to test whether antigen drove CD8+ T cell activation and differentiation in Susac syndrome. Clonality of the CD8+ T cell repertoire was compared between around eleven healthy donors, around 14 Susac syndrome patients and about 15 multiple sclerosis patients. General findings and caveats noted by the study authors: The TCR sequencing and HLA analysis was acknowledged to have included a relatively small number of individuals.

Peripheral blood CD8+ and CD4+ T cells from healthy donors, Susac syndrome patients and multiple sclerosis patients were profiled using high-throughput TCR beta sequencing. The multiple sclerosis controls were treatment-naive patients who had stable or active relapsing-remitting disease and met the revised McDonald criteria. Bulk CD8+ and CD4+ T cells were purified by magnetic negative isolation, while CD8+ TEMRA cells were enriched using FACS. Blood was collected in EDTA tubes and processed within 24 hours, with PBMCs isolated through density gradient centrifugation. PBMCs intended for TCR sequencing were cryopreserved in liquid nitrogen and thawed later in a water bath at 37 degrees C. The sorted or isolated CD4+, CD8+ and CD8+ TEMRA cells had a purity of 90% or higher. The CDR3 runs 13 amino acids, cysteine and phenylalanine included. Of all the DNA, just the CDR3 is kept, 39 bases in frame from base 1. The germline V gene (reference sequence) provides CDR1 MNHEY and CDR2 SMNVEV. V is pared back by 4 bases and J by 6 bases, with 13 bases lying between the germline termini.

Notes on this clonotype: The antigen it binds to is not known. No much larger clone exists at a distance of one base, and base qualities are not known.

RNA was extracted using the RNeasy kit, and roughly 0.5 to 1 ug of the RNA was reverse transcribed with random hexamers. TCR beta CDR3 regions were amplified with the immunoSEQ multiplex PCR assay covering 54 Vbeta and 13 Jbeta segments. PCR amplification bias was corrected by using a synthetic template baseline for primer optimization and computational correction. The original pipeline was this. Reads were annotated to V, D and J genes per IMGT and analyzed with immunoSEQ Analyzer, keeping only productive sequences. Clonality was computed as one minus Shannon entropy normalized by log2 of the number of productive unique sequences. Public and private clones were assessed among the 100 most prevalent clones of each patient and control. Clones were defined as Susac-specific if absent from the healthy and MS cohorts, from 1052 published viral clones and from other ImmuneACCESS disease sequences. TCRdb cleaned the public reads at Q25 with fastp, built clones with MiXCR and kept in-frame beta chains. Here each entry gathers all rows of one CDR3 protein and keeps the most common genes and DNA. These V and J calls originate from TCRdb's pipeline instead of the authors' own analysis. Recorded for this sample are about 290,000 distinct CDR3 sequences; almost 85% of them occurred a single time. Of the sample, approximately 0.2% is held by the ten largest clones.

The chain is encoded by TRBV27 joined to TRBJ2-7; a tentative D match to TRBD2 spans 5 bases. This receptor was identified in a human donor with multiple sclerosis. The specimen sequenced was CD8+ T cells from PBMCs. The CDR3 is CASSSLGEGEQYF. The sequence in DNA is TGTGCCAGCAGTTCCCTGGGCGAGGGCGAGCAGTACTTC.